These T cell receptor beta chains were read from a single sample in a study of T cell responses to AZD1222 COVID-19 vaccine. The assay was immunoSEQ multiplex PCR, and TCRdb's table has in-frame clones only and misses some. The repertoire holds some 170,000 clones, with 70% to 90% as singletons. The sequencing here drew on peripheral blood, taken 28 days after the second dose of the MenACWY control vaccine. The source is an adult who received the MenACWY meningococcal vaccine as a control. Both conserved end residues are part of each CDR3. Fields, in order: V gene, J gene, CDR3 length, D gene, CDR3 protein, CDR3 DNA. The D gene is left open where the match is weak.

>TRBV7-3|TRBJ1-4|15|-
CASSLRELGDEKLFF
TGTGCCAGCAGCTTAAGGGAGTTAGGGGACGAAAAACTGTTTTTT
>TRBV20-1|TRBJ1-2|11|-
CSASQDYGYTF
TGCAGTGCTAGCCAGGATTATGGCTACACCTTC
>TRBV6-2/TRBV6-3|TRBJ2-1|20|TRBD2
CASSYTLAGGSSVSDNEQFF
TGTGCCAGCAGTTACACCCTAGCGGGAGGTTCCAGTGTAAGTGACAATGAGCAGTTCTTC
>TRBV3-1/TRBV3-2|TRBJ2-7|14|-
CASSQDRSGNEQYF
TGTGCCAGCAGCCAAGATAGATCGGGAAACGAGCAGTACTTC
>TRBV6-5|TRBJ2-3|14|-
CASREPGDSDTQYF
TGTGCCAGCAGAGAGCCAGGGGATTCAGATACGCAGTATTTT
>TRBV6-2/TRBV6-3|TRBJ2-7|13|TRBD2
CASSYLGGVSSMF
TGTGCCAGCAGTTACCTCGGGGGGGTCTCTTCTATGTTC
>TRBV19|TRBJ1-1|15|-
CASSIGGIKDTEAFF
TGTGCCAGTAGTATTGGAGGAATCAAGGACACTGAAGCTTTCTTT
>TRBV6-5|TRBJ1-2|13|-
CASSSQGGDGYTF
TGTGCCAGCAGCTCTCAGGGCGGTGACGGCTACACCTTC
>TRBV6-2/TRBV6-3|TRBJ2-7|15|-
CASSYEGRLDYEQYF
TGTGCCAGCAGTTATGAGGGGCGGCTTGACTACGAGCAGTACTTC
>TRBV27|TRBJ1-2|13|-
CASSLGSSGGYTF
TGTGCCAGCAGTTTAGGGAGTTCAGGTGGCTACACCTTC
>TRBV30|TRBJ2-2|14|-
CAWSVGGGSGELFF
TGTGCCTGGAGTGTTGGAGGAGGATCCGGGGAGCTGTTTTTT